This record looks at one TCR beta chain sequence and its context. Only one count was recorded for this clonotype. The clone's antigen remains unknown. Qualities for individual bases were not recorded, and no much larger clone is one base off. One read represents weak support. Reading the label with the study, this specimen's treatment or condition is: in vitro stimulation with specific CMV peptide epitopes to enrich CMV-specific T cells. This entry belongs to a study of T cell repertoires in cytomegalovirus infection (dated by TCRdb to between 2019 and 2020). In terms of the full investigation: Alongside well-studied HLA-B-restricted epitopes, the peptide stimulations were aimed at recently identified HLA-C-restricted CMV epitopes, whose presentation resists viral immunomodulation. Donor HLA type was relevant to the analysis, because carriage of CMV infection together with the matching HLA type was indicated by public TCR beta signatures.

The run used an Illumina HiSeq 1500. TCRdb reran the public reads through fastp at Q25 and MiXCR, keeping productive beta chains. Every entry covers one CDR3 protein and lists the most common genes and DNA from its rows. Present in this sample are roughly 990,000 distinct CDR3 sequences, roughly 31% of which were seen just once. The ten most abundant clones make up around an eighth of the sample. Overall study outcomes, separate from this receptor: The ex vivo response was dominated by HLA-C-restricted CMV-specific TCR beta clonotypes, which also provided the single most frequent clonotype in two of eight donors. Cumulative frequency of public TCR beta family members discriminated carriers of CMV infection plus the relevant HLA type in this cohort and an independent roughly 330-donor cohort.

This receptor was obtained from a human donor in good health (CMV status not recorded). Some clones in this sample may be carry-over from other donors' samples. Sequencing was performed on cultured CD8+ T cells from PBMCs, taken from culture after CMV antigen stimulation.

The CDR3 has the sequence CASIMTRDEQFF. The bases are TGTGCCAGCATCATGACTAGAGATGAGCAGTTCTTC. Recombination connected TRBV2 to TRBJ2-1, with a tentative D gene TRBD2 over 6 matching bases. The CDR3, cysteine through phenylalanine, is 12 amino acids long. CDR3 DNA only is kept here, 36 bases in frame from base 1. Cut back by 7 bases and 8 bases, the V and J ends lie 12 bases apart. The germline V gene encodes CDR1 SNHLY and CDR2 FYNNEI.